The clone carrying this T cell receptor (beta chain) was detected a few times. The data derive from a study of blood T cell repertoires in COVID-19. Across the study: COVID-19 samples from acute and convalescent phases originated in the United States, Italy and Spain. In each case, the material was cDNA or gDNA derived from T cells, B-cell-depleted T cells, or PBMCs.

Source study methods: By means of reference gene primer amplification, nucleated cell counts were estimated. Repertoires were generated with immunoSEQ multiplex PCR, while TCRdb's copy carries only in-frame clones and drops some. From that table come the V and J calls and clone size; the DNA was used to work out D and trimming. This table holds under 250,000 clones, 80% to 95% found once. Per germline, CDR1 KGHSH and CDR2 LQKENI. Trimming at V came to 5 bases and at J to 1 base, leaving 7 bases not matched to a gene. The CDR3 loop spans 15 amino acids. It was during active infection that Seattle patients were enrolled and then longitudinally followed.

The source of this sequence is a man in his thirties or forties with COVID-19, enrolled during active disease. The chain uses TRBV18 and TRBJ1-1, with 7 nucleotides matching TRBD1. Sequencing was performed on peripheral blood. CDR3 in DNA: TGTGCCAGCTCAGCAAACAGGGGACAGAACACTGAAGCTTTCTTT. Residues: CASSANRGQNTEAFF.